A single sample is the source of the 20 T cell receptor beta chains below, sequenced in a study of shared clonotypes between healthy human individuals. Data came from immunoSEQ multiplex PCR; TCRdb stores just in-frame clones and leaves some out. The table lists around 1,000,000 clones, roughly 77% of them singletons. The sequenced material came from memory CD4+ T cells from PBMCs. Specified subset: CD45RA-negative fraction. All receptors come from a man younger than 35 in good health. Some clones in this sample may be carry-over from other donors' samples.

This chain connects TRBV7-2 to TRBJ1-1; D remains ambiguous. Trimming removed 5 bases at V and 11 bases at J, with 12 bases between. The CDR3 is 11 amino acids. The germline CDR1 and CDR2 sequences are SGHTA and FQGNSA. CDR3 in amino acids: CASSVGVSAFF. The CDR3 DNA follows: TGTGCCAGCAGCGTAGGAGTGAGTGCTTTCTTT.

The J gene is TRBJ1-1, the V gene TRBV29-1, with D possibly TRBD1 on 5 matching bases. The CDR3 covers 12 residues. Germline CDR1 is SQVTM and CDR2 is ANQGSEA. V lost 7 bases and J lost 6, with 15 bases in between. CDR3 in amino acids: CSGRDERPEAFF. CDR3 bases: TGCAGCGGGAGGGACGAACGCCCTGAAGCTTTCTTT.

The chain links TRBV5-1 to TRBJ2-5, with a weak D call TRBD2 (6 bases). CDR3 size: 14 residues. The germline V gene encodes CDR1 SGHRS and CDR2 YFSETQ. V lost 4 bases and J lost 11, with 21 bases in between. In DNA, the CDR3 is TGCGCCAGCAGCCCAAGCGGGCTGGTCGGAGAGCAGTACTTC. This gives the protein CASSPSGLVGEQYF.

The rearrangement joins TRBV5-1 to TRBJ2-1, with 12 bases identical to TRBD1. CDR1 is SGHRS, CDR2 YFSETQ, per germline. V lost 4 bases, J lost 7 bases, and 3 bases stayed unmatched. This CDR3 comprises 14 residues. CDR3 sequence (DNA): TGCGCCAGCAGCCGGGACAGGGGGCGGAATGAGCAGTTCTTC. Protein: CASSRDRGRNEQFF.

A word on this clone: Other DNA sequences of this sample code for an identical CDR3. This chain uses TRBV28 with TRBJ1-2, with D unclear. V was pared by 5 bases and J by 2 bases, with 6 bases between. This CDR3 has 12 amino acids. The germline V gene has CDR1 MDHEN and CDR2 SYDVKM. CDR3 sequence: CASSLSNYGYTF. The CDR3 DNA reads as TGTGCCAGCAGTCTATCGAACTATGGCTACACCTTC.

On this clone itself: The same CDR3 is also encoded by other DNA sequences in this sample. The CDR3 region has the DNA TGTGCCAGCAGTGCGGACTACGAGCAGTACTTC. As protein: CASSADYEQYF. The rearrangement joins TRBV6-1 to TRBJ2-7; no reliable D call. The CDR3 totals 11 residues. V lost 4 bases and J 3 bases, leaving 4 bases between the germline ends. CDR1 is MNHNS, CDR2 SASEGT, per germline.

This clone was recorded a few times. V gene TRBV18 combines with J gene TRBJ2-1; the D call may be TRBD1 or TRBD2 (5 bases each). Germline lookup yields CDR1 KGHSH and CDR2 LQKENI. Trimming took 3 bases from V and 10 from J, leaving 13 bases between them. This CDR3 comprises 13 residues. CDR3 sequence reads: CASSPSSWGEQFF. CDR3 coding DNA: TGTGCCAGCTCACCGTCCTCTTGGGGGGAGCAGTTCTTC.

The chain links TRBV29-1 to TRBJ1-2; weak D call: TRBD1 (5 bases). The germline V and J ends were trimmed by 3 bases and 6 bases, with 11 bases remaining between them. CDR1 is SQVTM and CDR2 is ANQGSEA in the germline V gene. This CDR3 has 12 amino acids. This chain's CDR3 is CSVDRAGNGYTF. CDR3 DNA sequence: TGCAGCGTTGATAGGGCAGGGAATGGCTACACCTTC.

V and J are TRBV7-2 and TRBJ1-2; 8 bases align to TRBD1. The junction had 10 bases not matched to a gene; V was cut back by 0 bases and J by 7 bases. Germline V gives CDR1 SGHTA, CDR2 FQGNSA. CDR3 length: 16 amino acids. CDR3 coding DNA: TGTGCCAGCAGCTTAGCGCGCCGAGGACAGGGAGGTGGCTACACCTTC. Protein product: CASSLARRGQGGGYTF.

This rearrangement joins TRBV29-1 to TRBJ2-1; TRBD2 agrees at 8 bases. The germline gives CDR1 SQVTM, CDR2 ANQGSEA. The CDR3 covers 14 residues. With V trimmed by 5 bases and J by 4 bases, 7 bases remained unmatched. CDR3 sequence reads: CSVTKTSVYNEQFF. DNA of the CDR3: TGCAGCGTTACCAAGACTAGCGTATACAATGAGCAGTTCTTC.

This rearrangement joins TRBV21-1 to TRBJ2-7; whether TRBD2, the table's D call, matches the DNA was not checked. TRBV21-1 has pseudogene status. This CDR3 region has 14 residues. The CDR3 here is CASSTEGLVCEQYF. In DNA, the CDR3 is TGTGCCAGCAGCACCGAGGGACTAGTCTGTGAGCAGTACTTC.

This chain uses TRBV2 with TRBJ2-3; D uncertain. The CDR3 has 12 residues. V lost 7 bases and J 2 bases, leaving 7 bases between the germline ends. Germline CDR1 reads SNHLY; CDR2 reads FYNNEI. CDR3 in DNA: TGTGCCAGCACCAGAATCACAGATACGCAGTATTTT. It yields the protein CASTRITDTQYF.

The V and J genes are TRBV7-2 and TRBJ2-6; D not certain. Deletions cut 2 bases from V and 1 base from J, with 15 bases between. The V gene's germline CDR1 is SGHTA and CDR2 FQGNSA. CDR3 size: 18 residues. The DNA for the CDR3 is TGTGCCAGCAGCTTAATATCCCCACTCTTTTCTGGGGCCAACGTCCTGACTTTC. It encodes CASSLISPLFSGANVLTF.

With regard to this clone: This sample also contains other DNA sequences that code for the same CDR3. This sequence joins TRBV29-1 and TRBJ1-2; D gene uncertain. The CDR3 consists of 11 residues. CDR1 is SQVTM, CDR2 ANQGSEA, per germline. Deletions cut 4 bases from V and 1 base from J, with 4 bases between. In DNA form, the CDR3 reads TGCAGCGTTGGTGATAACTATGGCTACACCTTC. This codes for CSVGDNYGYTF.

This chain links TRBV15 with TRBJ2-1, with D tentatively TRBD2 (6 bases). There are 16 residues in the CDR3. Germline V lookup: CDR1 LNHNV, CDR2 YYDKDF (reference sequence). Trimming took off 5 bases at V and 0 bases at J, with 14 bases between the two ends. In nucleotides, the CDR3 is TGTGCCACCAGCCCCCTGGCGGGGAGCTCCTACAATGAGCAGTTCTTC. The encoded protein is CATSPLAGSSYNEQFF.

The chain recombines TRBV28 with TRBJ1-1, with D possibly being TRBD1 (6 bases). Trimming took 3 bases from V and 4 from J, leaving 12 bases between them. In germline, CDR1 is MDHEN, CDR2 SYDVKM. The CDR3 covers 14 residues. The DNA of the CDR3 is TGTGCCAGCAGTTTTGGGGGCTGGGTCACTGAAGCTTTCTTT. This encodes CASSFGGWVTEAFF.

CDR3 DNA sequence: TGTGCCAGCAGCCGAGGTGCAGGGCGAAAGTACTTC. This encodes CASSRGAGRKYF. The J gene is TRBJ2-5, the V gene TRBV7-2, with a weak D call TRBD1 (5 bases). Germline CDR1 and CDR2: SGHTA and FQGNSA. The V end was cut by 5 bases, the J end by 12 bases, with 16 bases between. The CDR3 length is 12 residues.

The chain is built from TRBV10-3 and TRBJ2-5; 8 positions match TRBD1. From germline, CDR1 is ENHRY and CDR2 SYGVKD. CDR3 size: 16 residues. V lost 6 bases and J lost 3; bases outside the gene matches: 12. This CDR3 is CAISDFSGTGEETQYF. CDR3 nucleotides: TGTGCCATCAGCGATTTCTCCGGGACAGGCGAAGAGACCCAGTACTTC.

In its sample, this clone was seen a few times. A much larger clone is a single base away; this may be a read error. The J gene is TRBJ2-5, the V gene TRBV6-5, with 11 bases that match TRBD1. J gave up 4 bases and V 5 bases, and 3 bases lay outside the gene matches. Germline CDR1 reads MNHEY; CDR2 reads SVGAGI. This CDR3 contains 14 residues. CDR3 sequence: CASSAGTGGETQYF. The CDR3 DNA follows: TGTGCCAGCAGTGCAGGGACAGGGGGAGAGACCCAGTACTTC.

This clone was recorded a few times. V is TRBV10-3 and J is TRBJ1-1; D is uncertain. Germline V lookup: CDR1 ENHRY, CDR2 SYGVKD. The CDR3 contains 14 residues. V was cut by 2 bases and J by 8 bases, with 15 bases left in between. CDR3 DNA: TGTGCCATCAGTGAGACTACGACGGAATTCGAAGCTTTCTTT. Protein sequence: CAISETTTEFEAFF.